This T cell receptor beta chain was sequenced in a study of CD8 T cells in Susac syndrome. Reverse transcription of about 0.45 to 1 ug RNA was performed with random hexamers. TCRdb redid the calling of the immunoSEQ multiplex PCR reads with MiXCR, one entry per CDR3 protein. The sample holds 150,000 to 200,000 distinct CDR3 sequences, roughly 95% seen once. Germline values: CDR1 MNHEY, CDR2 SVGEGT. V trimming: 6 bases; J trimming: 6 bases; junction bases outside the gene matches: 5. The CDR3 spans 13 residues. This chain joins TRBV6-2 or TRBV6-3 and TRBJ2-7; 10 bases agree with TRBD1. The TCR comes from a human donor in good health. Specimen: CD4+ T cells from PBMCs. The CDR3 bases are TGTGCCAGCAGGGGACAGGGGAGAAGCGAGCAGTACTTC. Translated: CASRGQGRSEQYF.